A single sample gave rise to the 29 T cell receptor beta chains below, sequenced in a study of T cells in Graves' hyperthyroidism and ophthalmopathy (dated 2019 in TCRdb). Library prep was done by multiplex PCR. The data were produced on an Illumina HiSeq 2000. Amplification of TCR beta CDR3 regions was carried out from RNA transcripts. The TCR CDR3 was subjected to a first round of RT-PCR using the HTBI primer set and the Qiagen OneStep RT-PCR kit. TCRdb applied fastp at Q25 and MiXCR to the public reads, then kept only in-frame beta chains. Rows with one shared CDR3 protein collapse into an entry with the most common genes and DNA. The sample contains around 690,000 distinct CDR3 sequences, 17% of them found a single time. The top ten constitute less than 20% of the sample. Sequencing was done on a sample of blood. The receptors were gathered from a man over 45 with Graves' hyperthyroidism.

This clonotype was detected ten times or more. The chain links TRBV2 to TRBJ2-7; 7 bases fit TRBD2. The germline gives CDR1 SNHLY, CDR2 FYNNEI. J was trimmed by 2 bases and V by 7 bases; bases with no gene match: 8. The CDR3 loop spans 14 amino acids. The CDR3 bases are TGTGCCAGCAAAACCGGGACTACTGCCTACGAGCAGTACTTC. It encodes CASKTGTTAYEQYF.

The chain combines TRBV28 with TRBJ2-1; the D is unclear. The CDR3 totals 14 residues. The V and J ends lost 2 bases and 7 bases respectively, with 12 bases between them. Germline-derived CDR1 and CDR2 are MDHEN and SYDVKM. The CDR3 bases are TGTGCCAGCAGTTTACGCGGTGGGTGGAATGAGCAGTTCTTC. This sequence encodes CASSLRGGWNEQFF.

This clonotype was observed a handful of times. The genes are TRBV6-5 and TRBJ2-7; 10 bases fit TRBD1. Trimming removed 2 bases from V and 5 bases from J; junction bases left unmatched: 6. CDR1 and CDR2 from the germline V gene are MNHEY and SVGAGI. The CDR3 consists of 15 residues. CDR3 DNA sequence: TGTGCCAGCAGTTACCAAGGGACAGGGGTCCACGAGCAGTACTTC. Encoded protein: CASSYQGTGVHEQYF.

This clonotype was observed many times. The chain has TRBV11-2 and TRBJ2-7; possibly TRBD2 for D (6 bases). The CDR3 totals 15 residues. CDR1 is SGHAT, CDR2 FQNNGV, per germline. Between the trimmed V and J ends, which lost 0 bases and 1 base, there was a span of 10 bases. The CDR3 loop is CASSLDFGGSYEQYF. Written as DNA, the CDR3 is TGTGCCAGCAGCTTAGATTTCGGGGGTTCCTACGAGCAGTACTTC.

The rearrangement joins TRBV29-1 to TRBJ2-3; 8 nucleotides agree with TRBD1. The CDR3 totals 15 residues. Germline assignment: CDR1 SQVTM and CDR2 ANQGSEA. Trimming removed 4 bases from V and 1 base from J; junction bases left unmatched: 7. The DNA of the CDR3 is TGCAGCGTTGCCAAACCGGGACAGGGCACAGATACGCAGTATTTT. Translation gives CSVAKPGQGTDTQYF.

This clonotype occurred a few times. The germline gene is not matched at one end of the junction; a read error may be the cause. This sequence joins TRBV27 and TRBJ2-1; D not resolved. The CDR3 has 14 amino acids. Germline CDR1 and CDR2: MNHEY and SMNVEV (reference sequence). CDR3 loop: CASSLRGPYDEQFF. The CDR3 DNA sequence: TGTGCCAGCAGTCTAAGAGGACCCTACGATGAGCAGTTCTTC.

This clonotype was counted many times. The V gene is TRBV28, the J gene TRBJ2-6, with TRBD1 matching over 12 bases. Germline lookup yields CDR1 MDHEN and CDR2 SYDVKM. This CDR3 spans 19 amino acids. V was clipped by 5 bases and J by 2 bases; unmatched bases: 10. The chain's CDR3 is CASSLSLGQGATGANVLTF. CDR3 nucleotide sequence: TGTGCCAGCAGTCTGAGCTTGGGACAGGGGGCCACTGGGGCCAACGTCCTGACTTTC.

This clonotype was observed a few times. The chain carries TRBV19 and TRBJ2-3; 13 bases agree with TRBD2. The V and J ends lost 6 bases and 0 bases, in that order; junction bases with no gene match: 6. In germline, CDR1 is LNHDA, CDR2 SQIVND (reference sequence). The CDR3 has 17 amino acids. In DNA form, the CDR3 reads TGTGCCAGTAGCTCCGGGACTAGCGGGACTAGCACAGATACGCAGTATTTT. This encodes CASSSGTSGTSTDTQYF.

In its sample, this clonotype was seen many times. This rearrangement joins TRBV28 to TRBJ1-4; TRBD1 agrees at 7 bases. This CDR3 region has 12 residues. Germline CDR1 and CDR2: MDHEN and SYDVKM. V lost 7 bases to trimming and J lost 10 bases; unmatched junction nucleotides: 6. CDR3: CASKTTGVKLFF. The CDR3 DNA sequence: TGTGCCAGCAAGACTACAGGGGTAAAACTGTTTTTT.

This clonotype was found many times. A much larger clone sits a single nucleotide away, making a read error possible. This chain uses TRBV7-2 with TRBJ2-3; the D is unclear. Germline-derived CDR1 and CDR2 are SGHTA and FQGNSA. CDR3 size: 13 residues. The DNA for the CDR3 is TGTGTCAGCAGCGCAAGTGGTGGGGATACGCAGTATTTT. It yields the protein CVSSASGGDTQYF.

This clonotype was observed a few times. The chain recombines TRBV27 with TRBJ2-1; D is unclear. The CDR3 extends over 14 amino acids. The V gene's germline CDR1 is MNHEY and CDR2 SMNVEV (reference sequence). Deletions cut 2 bases from V and 8 bases from J, with 13 bases between. This CDR3 reads CASSLATDGDEQFF. The CDR3, as DNA: TGTGCCAGCAGTTTAGCGACGGATGGGGATGAGCAGTTCTTC.

In its sample, this clonotype was seen a few times. The rearrangement joins TRBV29-1 to TRBJ2-1; D is perhaps TRBD2 (5 bases). This CDR3 spans 14 amino acids. CDR1 and CDR2 from the germline V gene are SQVTM and ANQGSEA. Trimming took 7 bases from V and 10 from J, leaving 23 bases between them. CDR3 in DNA: TGCAGCGCCCGCGCATTGATAAACGGGGAGGAGCAGTTCTTC. It translates to CSARALINGEEQFF.

This clonotype was observed at least ten times. This rearrangement joins TRBV30 to TRBJ2-2; D ambiguous. The V and J ends lost 0 bases and 5 bases respectively, with 7 bases between them. Germline V gene sequence: CDR1 GTSNPN, CDR2 SVGIG (reference sequence). CDR3 size: 13 residues. The CDR3 DNA reads as TGTGCCTGGAGTGTACACGGGACCGGGGAGCTGTTTTTT. This translates into CAWSVHGTGELFF.

This clonotype was picked up a small number of times. The J gene is TRBJ2-1, the V gene TRBV5-1; 13 bases are a match to TRBD2. Germline CDR1 SGHRS, CDR2 YFSETQ. CDR3 length equals 17 residues. After removal of 4 bases from V and 0 bases from J, the junction contained 4 bases not matched to a gene. The CDR3 loop is CASSGGTSGISYNEQFF. The CDR3 DNA reads as TGCGCCAGCAGCGGAGGGACTAGCGGGATCTCCTACAATGAGCAGTTCTTC.

This clonotype was detected many times. The gene calls are TRBV7-6 and TRBJ1-2; D gene unclear. Germline lookup yields CDR1 SGHVS and CDR2 FNYEAQ. There are 15 residues in the CDR3. Trimming removed 1 base from V and 2 bases from J, with 11 bases in between. CDR3 sequence: CASSLDDSRNYGYTF. CDR3 nucleotide sequence: TGTGCCAGCAGCTTAGACGATTCCAGGAACTATGGCTACACCTTC.

There are many counts of this clonotype. The V gene is TRBV19, the J gene TRBJ1-1; D not resolved. Trimming stripped 7 bases from V and 1 base from J, with 13 bases between. This CDR3 contains 14 residues. Germline lookup yields CDR1 LNHDA and CDR2 SQIVND (reference sequence). CDR3 protein: CASTLGVGNTEAFF. The DNA of the CDR3 is TGTGCCAGTACCCTCGGGGTCGGGAACACTGAAGCTTTCTTT.

This clonotype appeared many times. In nucleotides, the CDR3 is TGTGCCAGCAGCATGGGACTTTCGGGCACCGGGGAGCTGTTTTTT. It codes for CASSMGLSGTGELFF. V is TRBV11-2 and J is TRBJ2-2; D may be TRBD2 (6 bases). V gave up 5 bases and J gave up 4 bases, with 14 bases separating them. CDR1 and CDR2 (germline): SGHAT, FQNNGV. The CDR3 is 15 residues long.

This clonotype was seen ten or more times. A read error may account for a junction end that differs from germline. This sequence joins TRBV18 and TRBJ2-5, with no clear D. In germline, CDR1 is KGHSH, CDR2 LQKENI. The CDR3 is 12 residues long. For the CDR3, the DNA is TGTGCCAGCTCCCCACCAGAAGAGACCCAGTACTTC. Its protein is CASSPPEETQYF.

This clonotype was found many times. V usage is TRBV28 and J usage is TRBJ2-7; D may match TRBD1 or TRBD2 (5 bases each). CDR3 length: 13 residues. Deletions cut 7 bases from V and 4 bases from J, with 14 bases between. Per the germline V gene, CDR1 is MDHEN and CDR2 is SYDVKM. CDR3 region: CASTRGGDYEQYF. CDR3 bases: TGTGCCAGCACCCGTGGGGGAGATTACGAGCAGTACTTC.

This clonotype was observed many times. CDR3 bases: TGTGCCAGCAGTTATTTGGGAGGGACAGATACGCAGTATTTT. Its translation is CASSYLGGTDTQYF. V gene TRBV7-2 combines with J gene TRBJ2-3; 7 nucleotides line up with TRBD2. This CDR3 region has 14 residues. J gave up 3 bases and V 6 bases, and 6 bases lay outside the gene matches. Germline V gene sequence: CDR1 SGHTA, CDR2 FQGNSA.

This clonotype has at least ten counts. This chain uses TRBV12-3 or TRBV12-4 with TRBJ1-6; the D is unclear. Trimming shortened V by 1 base and J by 8 bases, and 3 bases separated the two germline ends. This CDR3 has 12 amino acids. CDR3 DNA: TGTGCCAGCAGTTTAGAGGATTCACCCCTCCACTTT. Protein sequence: CASSLEDSPLHF.

The V gene is TRBV7-9, the J gene TRBJ2-1, with TRBD1 identical over 7 bases. The CDR3 extends over 13 amino acids. The trim removed 5 bases at V and 5 bases at J, leaving 3 bases unmatched. Germline V gene lookup returns CDR1 SEHNR and CDR2 FQNEAQ (reference sequence). Here the CDR3 reads CASSDGQDNEQFF. In nucleotides, the CDR3 is TGTGCCAGCAGCGATGGACAGGACAATGAGCAGTTCTTC.

This sequence joins TRBV9 and TRBJ1-6, with D perhaps matching TRBD1 (6 bases). The CDR3 runs 15 residues. With 0 bases removed from V and 7 bases from J, the gap between germline ends came to 11 bases. Germline V lookup: CDR1 SGDLS, CDR2 YYNGEE. CDR3 sequence: CASSVDGQGNSPLHF. CDR3 DNA sequence: TGTGCCAGCAGCGTAGATGGGCAGGGGAATTCACCCCTCCACTTT.

This clonotype has a handful of counts. V and J are TRBV7-8 and TRBJ2-1, with unresolved D. In germline, CDR1 is SGHVS, CDR2 FQNEAQ. V lost 5 bases, J lost 10 bases, and 9 bases lay in between. The CDR3 is 11 residues long. The CDR3 nucleotides are TGTGCCAGCAGCCAATCCCGGGAGCAGTTCTTC. As protein: CASSQSREQFF.

This clonotype was counted at least ten times. This chain links TRBV30 with TRBJ1-2; D may be TRBD1 (6 bases). Trimming removed 2 bases at V and 4 bases at J, with 17 bases between. CDR1 is GTSNPN and CDR2 is SVGIG in the germline V gene (reference sequence). This CDR3 region has 15 residues. The chain's CDR3 is CAWSLWVAGAYGYTF. The CDR3 nucleotides are TGTGCCTGGAGTCTTTGGGTGGCAGGGGCCTATGGCTACACCTTC.

This clonotype was seen repeatedly, ten times or more. The chain joins TRBV7-9 to TRBJ2-5, with D perhaps matching TRBD2 (6 bases). Trimming cost V 2 bases and J 13 bases, with 11 bases left between them. Germline lookup yields CDR1 SEHNR and CDR2 FQNEAQ (reference sequence). This CDR3 comprises 11 residues. The CDR3 nucleotides read TGTGCCAGCAGCTTAATGGGAGGCTCGTACTTC. Translation: CASSLMGGSYF.

The CDR3 DNA sequence: TGTGCCAGCAGTTTAAGACTAGCGGGAAGGGAGCAGTACTTC. Amino acids: CASSLRLAGREQYF. V gene TRBV27 combines with J gene TRBJ2-7, with 11 bases lining up with TRBD2. Trimming removed 2 bases from V and 7 bases from J; junction bases left unmatched: 4. This CDR3 spans 14 amino acids. CDR1 is MNHEY and CDR2 is SMNVEV in the germline V gene (reference sequence).

This clonotype was picked up a small number of times. Mismatch with germline at one junction end may stem from a read error. The V and J genes are TRBV19 and TRBJ2-5; 9 nucleotides agree with TRBD2. This CDR3 region has 14 residues. In germline, CDR1 is LNHDA, CDR2 SQIVND (reference sequence). The CDR3 DNA reads TGTGCCAGTAGTTTAGCGGGAGAGGTGGAGACCCAATACTTC. Encoded protein: CASSLAGEVETQYF.

This clonotype showed up just a few times. V gene TRBV28 combines with J gene TRBJ1-2; D is unresolved. CDR1 is MDHEN, CDR2 SYDVKM, per germline. V gave up 6 bases and J gave up 1 base, with 9 bases separating them. The CDR3 consists of 13 residues. CDR3 in DNA: TGTGCCAGCAGCCTACAGCTTAACTATGGCTACACCTTC. Its translation is CASSLQLNYGYTF.